This entry lists 7 T cell receptor beta chains sequenced from one sample in a study of shared clonotypes between healthy human individuals. The assay was immunoSEQ multiplex PCR, and TCRdb's table has in-frame clones only and misses some. The sample yields some 550,000 clones, almost 97% seen once. The sequencing input was naive CD4+ T cells sorted from blood. Stated subset: CD45RA+ positively selected. These receptors came from a woman under 40 in good health.

This clone has only a few counts. This chain links TRBV30 with TRBJ1-1; a possible D gene is TRBD1 (5 bases). The CDR3 has 12 amino acids. The germline V and J ends were trimmed by 4 bases and 4 bases, with 10 bases remaining between them. Germline V gene lookup returns CDR1 GTSNPN and CDR2 SVGIG (reference sequence). CDR3 coding DNA: TGTGCCTGGACAGGGTGCGTCACTGAAGCTTTCTTT. Translated: CAWTGCVTEAFF.

The chain has TRBV6-6 and TRBJ2-7; 10 bases line up with TRBD2. The CDR3 is 15 amino acids. Germline V gene data show CDR1 as MNHNY and CDR2 as SVGAGI (reference sequence). V lost 8 bases to trimming and J lost 3 bases; unmatched junction nucleotides: 10. The CDR3 reads CASGDVAGGDYEQYF. The CDR3, as DNA: TGTGCCAGCGGAGACGTAGCGGGAGGAGACTACGAGCAGTACTTC.

The chain has TRBV5-6 and TRBJ1-2; D is perhaps TRBD1 (6 bases). Trimming removed 4 bases at V and 8 bases at J, with 15 bases between. The CDR3 totals 13 residues. Looked up from germline, CDR1 is SGHDT and CDR2 is YYEEEE. Written as DNA, the CDR3 is TGTGCCAGCAGCGAGAATACAGGGTGGGGCTACACCTTC. Translated: CASSENTGWGYTF.

The chain uses TRBV18 and TRBJ2-2; D may be TRBD1 (5 bases). The CDR3 runs to 15 residues. V was shortened by 0 bases and J by 5 bases, with 10 bases between the two germline ends. CDR1 and CDR2 from the germline V gene are KGHSH and LQKENI. CDR3 residues: CASSPPGPRTGELFF. The CDR3 DNA is TGTGCCAGCTCACCACCGGGGCCTCGAACCGGGGAGCTGTTTTTT.

The chain employs TRBV15 and TRBJ1-3; maybe TRBD1 (6 bases). The CDR3 covers 15 residues. Germline CDR1 reads LNHNV; CDR2 reads YYDKDF (reference sequence). V gave up 4 bases and J gave up 0 bases, with 10 bases separating them. CDR3 sequence reads: CATSIDRFSGNTIYF. CDR3 in DNA: TGTGCCACCAGCATTGACAGGTTCTCTGGAAACACCATATATTTT.

The rearrangement joins TRBV19 to TRBJ1-1; D not resolved. The CDR3 has 13 residues. Germline CDR1 reads LNHDA; CDR2 reads SQIVND (reference sequence). The V and J ends lost 0 bases and 11 bases respectively, with 13 bases between them. The CDR3 coding sequence is TGTGCCAGTAGTATAGATCAAGGTGGGTTTGCTTTCTTT. This gives the protein CASSIDQGGFAFF.

The chain employs TRBV7-2 and TRBJ2-5; TRBD2 matches 14 bases. CDR1 and CDR2 (germline): SGHTA, FQGNSA. There are 16 residues in the CDR3. The junction had 5 bases not matched to a gene; V was cut back by 6 bases and J by 2 bases. The CDR3, as DNA: TGTGCCAGCAGTCAGGGACTAGCGGGAGTACAAGAGACCCAGTACTTC. It yields the protein CASSQGLAGVQETQYF.